This TCR beta chain derives from a study of control samples from healthy donors and cancer patients. CDR3 length: 16 residues. Germline assignment: CDR1 LGHNA and CDR2 YNFKEQ. The trim removed 0 bases at V and 3 bases at J, leaving 5 bases unmatched. Sequencing was performed with immunoSEQ multiplex PCR; in TCRdb, only in-frame clones are kept and a portion is missing. The sample records 91,000 or so clones, roughly 90% being singletons. This TCR came from a young woman in good health. The rearrangement links TRBV4-2 to TRBJ2-1, with 7 nucleotides matching TRBD2. The sequenced sample was blood. CDR3: CASSQDTGGGYNEQFF. DNA for the CDR3: TGTGCCAGCAGCCAAGATACGGGAGGCGGCTACAATGAGCAGTTCTTC.